This T cell receptor beta chain was observed in a study of HIV-infected patients and healthy controls. V was shortened by 2 bases and J by 8 bases, with 13 bases between the two germline ends. The CDR3 spans 14 residues. Per the germline V gene, CDR1 is MNHEY and CDR2 is SVGEGT. This clonotype has only a few counts. A single record per CDR3 protein comes from TCRdb applying MiXCR to the 5' RACE reads. The sample shows more than 15,000 distinct CDR3 sequences, roughly 19% of them seen only once. The TCR comes from a human donor in good health. The J gene is TRBJ2-4, the V gene TRBV6-2 or TRBV6-3; no clear D gene. Sequencing was done on a sample of CD8+ T cells from blood. DNA for the CDR3: TGTGCCAGCAGTTACGCCGCGGTACTTCACATTCAGTACTTC. It translates to CASSYAAVLHIQYF.